This TCR beta chain was recovered during a study of cytomegalovirus exposure and HLA in healthy donors. Study-wide results and caveats: A previous analysis found most TCR beta V segments productive roughly 87% or roughly 30% of the time. Reports described diagnosis of cytomegalovirus status by the classifier as highly specific and sensitive.

The J segment lost 0 bases and the V segment lost 3 bases, leaving 2 bases of the junction unmatched. Per the germline V gene, CDR1 is MNHEY and CDR2 is SMNVEV (reference sequence). The CDR3 is made up of 16 amino acids. Concerning this clone: Its antigen is undetermined.

Unrecorded immune exposures were likely, despite nominal health at sampling. The PCR had 60 Vbeta and 13 Jbeta primers. Libraries were prepared by immunoSEQ multiplex PCR; TCRdb keeps only in-frame clonotypes and omits some of them. This sample yields 200,000 to 250,000 clones, of which 76% are seen a single time; 0.6% to 0.7% belongs to the top ten. The source material was PBMCs. This receptor was identified in a man between 18 and 35 years old in good health and CMV-seronegative. The chain employs TRBV27 and TRBJ2-1, with 10 bases fitting TRBD2. CDR3 sequence (DNA): TGTGCCAGCAGTTTCCGACTAGCGGGCTCCTACAATGAGCAGTTCTTC. The encoded protein is CASSFRLAGSYNEQFF.